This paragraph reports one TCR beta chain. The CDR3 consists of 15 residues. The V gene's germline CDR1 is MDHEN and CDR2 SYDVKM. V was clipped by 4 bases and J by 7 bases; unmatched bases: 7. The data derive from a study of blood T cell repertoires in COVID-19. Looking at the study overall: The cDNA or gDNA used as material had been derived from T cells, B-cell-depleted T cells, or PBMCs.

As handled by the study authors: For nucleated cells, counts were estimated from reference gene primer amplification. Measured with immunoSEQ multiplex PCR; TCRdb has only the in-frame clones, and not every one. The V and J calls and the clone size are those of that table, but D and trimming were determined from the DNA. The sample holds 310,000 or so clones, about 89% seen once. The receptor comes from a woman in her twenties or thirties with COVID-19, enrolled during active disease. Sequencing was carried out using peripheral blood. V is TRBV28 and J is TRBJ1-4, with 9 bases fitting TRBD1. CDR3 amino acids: CASSYAGTGIEKLFF. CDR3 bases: TGTGCCAGCAGTTACGCAGGGACAGGGATTGAAAAACTGTTTTTT.